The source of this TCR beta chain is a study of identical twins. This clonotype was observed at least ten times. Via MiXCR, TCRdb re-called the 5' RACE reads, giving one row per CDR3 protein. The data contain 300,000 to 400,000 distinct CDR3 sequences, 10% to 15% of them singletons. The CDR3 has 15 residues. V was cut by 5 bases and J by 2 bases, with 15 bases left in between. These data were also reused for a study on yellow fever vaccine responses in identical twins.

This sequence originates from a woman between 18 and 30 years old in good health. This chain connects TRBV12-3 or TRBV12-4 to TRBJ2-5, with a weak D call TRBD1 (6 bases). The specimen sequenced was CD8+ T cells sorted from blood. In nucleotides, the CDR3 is TGTGCCAGCAGTGCTCAGGGACAAGCACAAGAGACCCAGTACTTC. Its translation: CASSAQGQAQETQYF.